One and the same sample provided the 23 T cell receptor beta chains below, sequenced in a study of blood T cell repertoires in COVID-19. The table came from immunoSEQ multiplex PCR; TCRdb's copy has only in-frame clones and leaves some out. The data show roughly 360,000 clones, with approximately 88% seen just once and 0.95% to 1% held by the top ten. The specimen was PBMCs or T cells enriched from blood (not recorded which). The source of these receptors is a woman aged 25 to 39 with acute COVID-19.

V is TRBV2 and J is TRBJ2-5, with D possibly being TRBD2 (6 bases). V was trimmed by 6 bases and J by 0 bases, leaving 14 bases between them. Germline assignment: CDR1 SNHLY and CDR2 FYNNEI. CDR3 size: 15 residues. As DNA, the CDR3 is TGTGCCAGCAGCCCCCCTCGGGAGTACCAAGAGACCCAGTACTTC. Its translation is CASSPPREYQETQYF.

The chain joins TRBV29-1 to TRBJ1-5, with TRBD1 as a possible D gene (5 bases). The ends were cut back, 4 bases at V and 4 bases at J, with 11 bases in the middle. The germline V gene has CDR1 SQVTM and CDR2 ANQGSEA. The CDR3 is made up of 13 amino acids. The CDR3 loop is CSVGGTKNQPQHF. CDR3 sequence (DNA): TGCAGCGTTGGGGGCACTAAAAATCAGCCCCAGCATTTT.

The chain carries TRBV5-6 and TRBJ2-3; 7 nucleotides align to TRBD1. The V segment lost 0 bases and the J segment 3 bases; nucleotides outside the gene matches: 7. Germline V gene data show CDR1 as SGHDT and CDR2 as YYEEEE. The length of the CDR3 is 16 residues. The CDR3 DNA is TGTGCCAGCAGCTTGGGGGACAGATGGGAAACAGATACGCAGTATTTT. Amino acids: CASSLGDRWETDTQYF.

The J gene is TRBJ2-7, the V gene TRBV19, with D hard to call. The V and J ends lost 1 base and 7 bases respectively, with 17 bases between them. Germline values: CDR1 LNHDA, CDR2 SQIVND (reference sequence). The CDR3 sequence is 15 residues long. The CDR3 sequence is CASSIVRRPAPEQYF. The CDR3 bases are TGTGCCAGTAGTATAGTCAGGCGCCCAGCACCGGAGCAGTACTTC. Combining the CDR3 with reference TRBV19 and TRBJ2-7 gives the whole variable domain DGGITQSPKYLFRKEGQNVTLSCEQNLNHDAMYWYRQDPGQGLRLIYYSQIVNDFQKGDIAEGYSVSREKKESFPLTVTSAQKNPTAFYLCASSIVRRPAPEQYFGPGTRLTVT.

This CDR3 is CASSFQRGSTDTQYF. As DNA, the CDR3 is TGTGCCAGCAGTTTTCAGCGGGGGAGCACAGATACGCAGTATTTT. The chain joins TRBV27 to TRBJ2-3; TRBD2 aligns across 8 bases. This CDR3 comprises 15 residues. The germline gives CDR1 MNHEY, CDR2 SMNVEV (reference sequence). After removal of 3 bases from V and 0 bases from J, the junction contained 2 bases not matched to a gene.

This clone was seen a handful of times. The chain carries TRBV19 and TRBJ1-5, with TRBD1 matching over 10 bases. CDR1 and CDR2 from the germline V gene are LNHDA and SQIVND (reference sequence). The CDR3 consists of 16 residues. V shed 7 bases and J 7 bases; nucleotides not matched to a gene: 13. CDR3 protein: CASTPGDRGRFQPQHF. CDR3 nucleotide sequence: TGTGCCAGTACCCCTGGCGACAGGGGGCGCTTCCAGCCCCAGCATTTT.

The CDR3 DNA is TGTGCCAGCAGCCTAGGGACAGGAGTAGGGTATGGCTACACCTTC. Translated: CASSLGTGVGYGYTF. The chain has TRBV7-8 and TRBJ1-2; 8 bases line up with TRBD1. This CDR3 has 15 residues. V lost 5 bases, J lost 5 bases, and 10 bases stayed unmatched. Per germline, CDR1 SGHVS and CDR2 FQNEAQ.

This clone was detected only once. The chain is built from TRBV5-1 and TRBJ2-7; 8 bases match TRBD1. Germline trimming cut 2 bases from V and 7 bases from J; bases unmatched to any gene: 8. Germline V gene sequence: CDR1 SGHRS, CDR2 YFSETQ. The CDR3 length is 14 residues. The CDR3 nucleotides read TGCGCCAGCAGCTTCGGGCAGGGGGCCGGAGAGCAGTACTTC. This codes for CASSFGQGAGEQYF.

This chain joins TRBV10-2 and TRBJ2-5; 8 bases align to TRBD2. This CDR3 comprises 13 residues. With V trimmed by 4 bases and J by 3 bases, 1 base remained unmatched. In germline, CDR1 is WSHSY, CDR2 SAAADI. The CDR3 DNA reads as TGCGCCAGCAGTGCACTAGCGGAAGAGACCCAGTACTTC. This sequence encodes CASSALAEETQYF.

The chain carries TRBV7-2 and TRBJ2-5; 11 positions match TRBD2. V was pared by 4 bases and J by 0 bases, with 10 bases of the junction left unmatched. Looked up from germline, CDR1 is SGHTA and CDR2 is FQGNSA. This CDR3 comprises 18 residues. Here the CDR3 DNA reads TGTGCCAGCAGCTCGTACCCTCCGGGACTAGCGGACCAAGAGACCCAGTACTTC. Protein: CASSSYPPGLADQETQYF.

V and J are TRBV7-9 and TRBJ2-1; TRBD1 is a possible D gene (6 bases). CDR1 SEHNR and CDR2 FQNEAQ come from the germline V gene (reference sequence). CDR3 length: 15 residues. Trimming shortened V by 2 bases and J by 1 base, and 9 bases separated the two germline ends. CDR3 nucleotide sequence: TGTGCCAGCAGCTTACAAGGGGGATCCTACAATGAGCAGTTCTTC. This translates into CASSLQGGSYNEQFF.

The chain is built from TRBV3-1 (or the pseudogene TRBV3-2) and TRBJ1-2; D possibly corresponds to TRBD1 (5 bases). The germline V gene has CDR1 LGHDT and CDR2 YNNKEL (reference sequence). Trimming pared 1 base from V and 3 bases from J, leaving 15 bases between. The CDR3 totals 16 residues. CDR3 coding DNA: TGTGCCAGCAGCCAAGTATCGGGGGGTCCTCACTATGGCTACACCTTC. Translated, it gives CASSQVSGGPHYGYTF.

The J gene is TRBJ2-7, the V gene TRBV2, with TRBD1 as a possible D gene (5 bases). The V and J ends lost 7 bases and 0 bases respectively, with 13 bases between them. This CDR3 is built from 14 residues. Looked up from germline, CDR1 is SNHLY and CDR2 is FYNNEI. The CDR3 nucleotides read TGTGCCAGCAAAAAGGGCAGGGCCTCCTACGAGCAGTACTTC. This encodes CASKKGRASYEQYF.

The J gene is TRBJ1-5, the V gene TRBV28; D remains ambiguous. The CDR3 runs 15 residues. Germline-derived CDR1 and CDR2 are MDHEN and SYDVKM. Trimming took off 1 base at V and 6 bases at J, with 13 bases between the two ends. The CDR3 is CASSLLVIGGQPQHF. CDR3 coding DNA: TGTGCCAGCAGTTTATTAGTGATAGGAGGTCAGCCCCAGCATTTT. The full variable domain, rest sourced from reference TRBV28 and TRBJ1-5, is DVKVTQSSRYLVKRTGEKVFLECVQDMDHENMFWYRQDPGLGLRLIYFSYDVKMKEKGDIPEGYSVSREKKERFSLILESASTNQTSMYLCASSLLVIGGQPQHFGDGTRLSIL.

The rearrangement uses TRBV11-2 and TRBJ2-1, with D perhaps TRBD2 (6 bases). Germline V gene sequence: CDR1 SGHAT, CDR2 FQNNGV. V was cut by 0 bases and J by 5 bases, with 20 bases left in between. The CDR3 is 18 amino acids. The CDR3 loop reads CASSLDPPAGLGNNEQFF. The CDR3 nucleotides read TGTGCCAGCAGCTTAGATCCTCCCGCGGGGCTCGGGAACAATGAGCAGTTCTTC.

The J gene is TRBJ1-4, the V gene TRBV19, with 8 bases lining up with TRBD1. Germline CDR1 and CDR2: LNHDA and SQIVND (reference sequence). Trimming removed 4 bases from V and 6 bases from J; junction bases left unmatched: 7. The CDR3 is 15 amino acids. This CDR3 is CASSTYRGFDEKLFF. The CDR3 coding sequence is TGTGCCAGTAGTACTTACAGGGGGTTTGATGAAAAACTGTTTTTT.

The chain joins TRBV12-5 to TRBJ1-2; 10 bases agree with TRBD1. The trim removed 6 bases at V and 6 bases at J, leaving 1 base unmatched. The CDR3 length is 12 residues. Germline CDR1 LGHNT, CDR2 FRNRAP. For the CDR3, the DNA is TGTGCTAGTGGAGACAGGGGGCATGGCTACACCTTC. It is translated as CASGDRGHGYTF.

This chain joins TRBV6-5 and TRBJ1-6; D unresolved. Germline V CDR1 and CDR2: MNHEY, SVGAGI. The CDR3 is made up of 13 amino acids. The V gene lost 8 bases and the J gene lost 8 bases, with 13 bases spanning the gap. The CDR3 here is CASYAGYDSPLHF. The CDR3 DNA is TGTGCCAGCTATGCGGGTTACGATTCACCCCTCCACTTT.

The DNA of the CDR3 is TGTGCCATCAGAACCGGGACAAGGAACACTGAAGCTTTCTTT. This gives the protein CAIRTGTRNTEAFF. The chain carries TRBV10-3 and TRBJ1-1, with D perhaps matching TRBD1 (6 bases). The V end was cut by 6 bases, the J end by 1 base, with 12 bases between. Germline CDR1 is ENHRY and CDR2 is SYGVKD. The CDR3 covers 14 residues.

The chain has TRBV7-9 and TRBJ1-2; 10 bases line up with TRBD1. V lost 3 bases to trimming and J lost 0 bases; unmatched junction nucleotides: 10. Germline CDR1 SEHNR, CDR2 FQNEAQ (reference sequence). CDR3 length: 18 residues. The chain's CDR3 is CASSFARDRGLPNYGYTF. CDR3 DNA sequence: TGTGCCAGCAGCTTCGCCCGGGACAGGGGCCTGCCTAACTATGGCTACACCTTC.

The rearrangement links TRBV10-3 to TRBJ2-7; 11 bases match TRBD2. Germline-derived CDR1 and CDR2 are ENHRY and SYGVKD. J lost 6 bases, V lost 0 bases, and 1 base had no gene match. CDR3 length: 14 residues. The CDR3 reads CAISESLAGAEQYF. In DNA form, the CDR3 reads TGTGCCATCAGTGAGTCACTAGCGGGGGCCGAGCAGTACTTC.

This CDR3 is CASSFIEQFTGELFF. The CDR3 coding sequence is TGCGCCAGCAGCTTTATTGAACAGTTCACCGGGGAGCTGTTTTTT. This chain joins TRBV5-1 and TRBJ2-2; the D is unclear. The CDR3 consists of 15 residues. The germline V gene has CDR1 SGHRS and CDR2 YFSETQ. V was clipped by 2 bases and J by 4 bases, with 12 bases between them.

This clone appeared a single time. The chain joins TRBV6-5 to TRBJ1-6; possible D gene TRBD1, 6 bases. Germline CDR1 reads MNHEY; CDR2 reads SVGAGI. The CDR3 runs to 15 residues. V was clipped by 8 bases and J by 4 bases, with 15 bases between them. The CDR3 bases are TGTGCCAGCGGGGAGGGAGGGGGATATAATTCACCCCTCCACTTT. Its protein product is CASGEGGGYNSPLHF.